These T cell receptor beta chains were read from a single sample in a study of T cells in Graves' hyperthyroidism and ophthalmopathy. TCRdb reprocessed the multiplex PCR reads via MiXCR and lists one record per CDR3 protein. The sample lists about 610,000 distinct CDR3 sequences; roughly 14% were seen once. The source material was blood. The receptors come from a woman aged 40 to 55 with Graves' ophthalmopathy. CDR3s include the opening cysteine and the closing phenylalanine or tryptophan. Each record gives: clone size, D gene, V gene, J gene, CDR3 protein, CDR3 DNA. The D gene is left open where the match is weak. Where a row states a size, it is once, few, many or the class of an expanded clone; other rows omit it.

abundance: many; d_gene: .; v_gene: TRBV6-6; j_gene: TRBJ1-2; CDR3aa: CASRPTPGTRNSYGYTF; CDR3nt: TGTGCCAGCAGACCAACCCCCGGGACACGTAACTCCTATGGCTACACCTTC
abundance: many; d_gene: .; v_gene: TRBV4-1; j_gene: TRBJ1-5; CDR3aa: CASSQRVLGLYSNQPQHF; CDR3nt: TGCGCCAGCAGCCAGCGTGTCTTGGGATTATATAGCAATCAGCCCCAGCATTTT
abundance: many; d_gene: TRBD2; v_gene: TRBV27; j_gene: TRBJ2-7; CDR3aa: CASSLGFSGSWYEQYF; CDR3nt: TGTGCCAGCAGTTTAGGCTTCAGCGGGAGTTGGTACGAGCAGTACTTC
abundance: many; d_gene: TRBD1; v_gene: TRBV20-1; j_gene: TRBJ2-7; CDR3aa: CSAKRGQYEQYF; CDR3nt: TGCAGTGCGAAAAGGGGGCAATACGAGCAGTACTTC
abundance: many; d_gene: .; v_gene: TRBV11-2; j_gene: TRBJ2-7; CDR3aa: CASSLDGLSAYEQYF; CDR3nt: TGTGCCAGCAGCTTAGATGGACTCTCTGCCTACGAGCAGTACTTC
abundance: .; d_gene: TRBD2; v_gene: TRBV28; j_gene: TRBJ2-5; CDR3aa: CASSSSAPRGGETQYF; CDR3nt: TGTGCCAGCAGTTCGTCAGCGCCTCGGGGGGGGGAGACCCAGTACTTC
abundance: few; d_gene: .; v_gene: TRBV28; j_gene: TRBJ1-3; CDR3aa: CASSPPGGRVFPGNTIYF; CDR3nt: TGTGCCAGCAGTCCACCCGGGGGAAGGGTGTTTCCTGGAAACACCATATATTTT
abundance: many; d_gene: TRBD1; v_gene: TRBV11-3; j_gene: TRBJ2-5; CDR3aa: CASSFLPGQGLETQYF; CDR3nt: TGTGCCAGCAGCTTTCTTCCGGGACAGGGCTTGGAGACCCAGTACTTC
abundance: .; d_gene: TRBD2; v_gene: TRBV2; j_gene: TRBJ2-2; CDR3aa: CASTPSGGTNTGELFF; CDR3nt: TGTGCCAGCACTCCCAGCGGGGGAACTAACACCGGGGAGCTGTTTTTT
abundance: many; d_gene: .; v_gene: TRBV12-3/TRBV12-4; j_gene: TRBJ1-1; CDR3aa: CASSFWQENTEAFF; CDR3nt: TGTGCCAGCAGTTTTTGGCAGGAGAACACTGAAGCTTTCTTT
abundance: many; d_gene: .; v_gene: TRBV6-5; j_gene: TRBJ2-5; CDR3aa: CASSRYQGVTQETQYF; CDR3nt: TGTGCCAGCAGCCGATATCAAGGGGTAACACAAGAGACCCAGTACTTC
abundance: .; d_gene: .; v_gene: TRBV25-1; j_gene: TRBJ1-1; CDR3aa: CASSEAGMNTEAFF; CDR3nt: TGTGCCAGCAGTGAGGCAGGAATGAACACTGAAGCTTTCTTT
abundance: .; d_gene: .; v_gene: TRBV27; j_gene: TRBJ2-7; CDR3aa: CASWSRTAIPYEQYF; CDR3nt: TGTGCCAGCTGGTCCAGGACGGCGATACCCTACGAGCAGTACTTC
abundance: many; d_gene: .; v_gene: TRBV7-2; j_gene: TRBJ2-7; CDR3aa: CASSYSVTSGEQYF; CDR3nt: TGTGCCAGCAGCTATAGTGTTACCTCCGGGGAGCAGTACTTC
abundance: many; d_gene: TRBD1; v_gene: TRBV6-1; j_gene: TRBJ2-7; CDR3aa: CASSPTGSFEEQYF; CDR3nt: TGTGCCAGCAGTCCGACAGGGAGCTTTGAGGAGCAGTACTTC
abundance: few; d_gene: .; v_gene: TRBV3-1; j_gene: TRBJ1-2; CDR3aa: CASSQDGVYGYTF; CDR3nt: TGTGCCAGCAGCCAAGACGGCGTTTATGGCTACACCTTC
abundance: many; d_gene: TRBD1; v_gene: TRBV14; j_gene: TRBJ2-5; CDR3aa: CASSQLSGTGGNEETQYF; CDR3nt: TGTGCCAGCAGCCAATTGTCGGGAACAGGGGGCAATGAGGAGACCCAGTACTTC
abundance: many; d_gene: TRBD1; v_gene: TRBV6-5; j_gene: TRBJ2-7; CDR3aa: CASSYQPPGQGGEQYF; CDR3nt: TGTGCCAGCAGTTACCAACCTCCGGGACAGGGGGGCGAGCAGTACTTC
abundance: many; d_gene: .; v_gene: TRBV28; j_gene: TRBJ1-5; CDR3aa: CASSLDMNQPQHF; CDR3nt: TGTGCCAGCAGTTTGGACATGAATCAGCCCCAGCATTTT
abundance: many; d_gene: .; v_gene: TRBV24-1; j_gene: TRBJ1-5; CDR3aa: CATSDLHDQPQHF; CDR3nt: TGTGCCACCAGTGATTTGCATGATCAGCCCCAGCATTTT
abundance: few; d_gene: .; v_gene: TRBV27; j_gene: TRBJ1-5; CDR3aa: CASGGEGQDYQPQHF; CDR3nt: TGTGCCAGCGGGGGGGAGGGTCAGGATTATCAGCCCCAGCATTTT
abundance: many; d_gene: TRBD1; v_gene: TRBV19; j_gene: TRBJ1-1; CDR3aa: CASIRTGNTEAFF; CDR3nt: TGTGCCAGTATAAGGACAGGCAACACTGAAGCTTTCTTT
abundance: many; d_gene: .; v_gene: TRBV6-5; j_gene: TRBJ1-3; CDR3aa: CASSYRGDSGNTIYF; CDR3nt: TGTGCCAGCAGTTACCGGGGGGACTCTGGAAACACCATATATTTT
abundance: many; d_gene: .; v_gene: TRBV10-2; j_gene: TRBJ1-2; CDR3aa: CASSDGGDRSYGYTF; CDR3nt: TGCGCCAGCAGTGACGGAGGAGATCGGTCCTATGGCTACACCTTC
abundance: .; d_gene: TRBD2; v_gene: TRBV6-1; j_gene: TRBJ2-3; CDR3aa: CASRALAGGQADTQYF; CDR3nt: TGTGCCAGCAGAGCCCTAGCGGGAGGACAAGCGGATACGCAGTATTTT
abundance: few; d_gene: TRBD1; v_gene: TRBV29-1; j_gene: TRBJ2-4; CDR3aa: CSVGPGQGALQYF; CDR3nt: TGCAGCGTTGGGCCGGGACAGGGTGCCTTACAGTACTTC
abundance: many; d_gene: .; v_gene: TRBV3-1; j_gene: TRBJ2-7; CDR3aa: CASSQDLAFSYEQYF; CDR3nt: TGTGCCAGCAGCCAAGATCTAGCCTTCTCATACGAGCAGTACTTC
abundance: many; d_gene: .; v_gene: TRBV2; j_gene: TRBJ2-7; CDR3aa: CASRSPVGQNLHEQYF; CDR3nt: TGTGCCAGCAGGAGCCCGGTCGGGCAGAACCTTCACGAGCAGTACTTC
abundance: few; d_gene: TRBD2; v_gene: TRBV27; j_gene: TRBJ2-3; CDR3aa: CASSPDPSGSTDTQYF; CDR3nt: TGTGCCAGCAGTCCAGATCCTAGCGGGAGCACAGATACGCAGTATTTT
abundance: many; d_gene: .; v_gene: TRBV30; j_gene: TRBJ1-1; CDR3aa: CAWSVMGINTEAFF; CDR3nt: TGTGCCTGGAGTGTAATGGGGATTAACACTGAAGCTTTCTTT
abundance: few; d_gene: TRBD2; v_gene: TRBV11-2; j_gene: TRBJ2-7; CDR3aa: CAGSSGGSSYEQYF; CDR3nt: TGTGCAGGCTCGTCCGGGGGGAGCTCCTACGAGCAGTACTTC
abundance: .; d_gene: TRBD1; v_gene: TRBV29-1; j_gene: TRBJ1-2; CDR3aa: CSVDGPRGRDYGYTF; CDR3nt: TGCAGCGTTGATGGCCCCAGGGGGCGCGACTATGGCTACACCTTC
abundance: many; d_gene: TRBD1; v_gene: TRBV12-5; j_gene: TRBJ2-7; CDR3aa: CASGLEDRVTYEQYF; CDR3nt: TGTGCTAGTGGTTTGGAGGACAGGGTGACCTACGAGCAGTACTTC
abundance: many; d_gene: .; v_gene: TRBV5-1; j_gene: TRBJ1-1; CDR3aa: CASSLLTRGMNTEAFF; CDR3nt: TGCGCCAGCAGCTTGTTGACGCGGGGGATGAACACTGAAGCTTTCTTT
abundance: many; d_gene: TRBD1; v_gene: TRBV7-3; j_gene: TRBJ1-1; CDR3aa: CASSPQGPQNTEAFF; CDR3nt: TGTGCCAGCAGCCCACAGGGGCCCCAGAACACTGAAGCTTTCTTT
abundance: many; d_gene: TRBD2; v_gene: TRBV19; j_gene: TRBJ2-2; CDR3aa: CASTKTSGWNTGELFF; CDR3nt: TGTGCCAGTACTAAAACTAGCGGGTGGAACACCGGGGAGCTGTTTTTT